The T cell receptor (beta chain) described here comes from a study of blood T cells in healthy people across ages. This clonotype was detected only a few times. Combining a sample-barcoded 5' primer with a J-beta primer mix, a second PCR ran for about 7 to 11 cycles. TCRdb passed the 5' RACE reads through MiXCR, listing each CDR3 protein once. The sample consists of more than 550,000 distinct CDR3 sequences, about 20% of them appearing once. This CDR3 comprises 16 residues. V was pared by 5 bases and J by 1 base, with 14 bases between. Germline V gene data show CDR1 as SGHTA and CDR2 as FQGNSA. Sample: blood. This sequence was found in a man in his 70s in good health. The chain recombines TRBV7-2 with TRBJ2-2; D is perhaps TRBD1 (5 bases). The CDR3, as DNA: TGTGCCAGCAGCCCCCGCGGACACAAGAACACCGGGGAGCTGTTTTTT. It is translated as CASSPRGHKNTGELFF.